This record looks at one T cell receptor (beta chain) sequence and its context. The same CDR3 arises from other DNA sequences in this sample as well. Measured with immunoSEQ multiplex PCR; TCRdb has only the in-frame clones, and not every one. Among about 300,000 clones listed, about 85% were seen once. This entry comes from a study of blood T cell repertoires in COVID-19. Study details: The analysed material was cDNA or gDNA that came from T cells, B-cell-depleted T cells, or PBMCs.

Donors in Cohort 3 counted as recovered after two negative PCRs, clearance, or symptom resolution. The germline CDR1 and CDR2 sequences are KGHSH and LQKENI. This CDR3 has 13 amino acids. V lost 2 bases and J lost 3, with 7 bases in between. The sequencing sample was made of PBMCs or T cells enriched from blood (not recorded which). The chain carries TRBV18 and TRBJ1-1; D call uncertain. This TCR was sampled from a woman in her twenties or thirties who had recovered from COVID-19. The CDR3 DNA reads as TGTGCCAGCTCACCAGGCCCCGACACTGAAGCTTTCTTT. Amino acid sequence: CASSPGPDTEAFF. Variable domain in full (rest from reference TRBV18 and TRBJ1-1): NAGVMQNPRHLVRRRGQEARLRCSPMKGHSHVYWYRQLPEEGLKFMVYLQKENIIDESGMPKERFSAEFPKEGPSILRIQQVVRGDSAAYFCASSPGPDTEAFFGQGTRLTVV.